The rows below give T cell receptor beta chains drawn from one sample of a study of control samples from healthy donors and cancer patients. Using immunoSEQ multiplex PCR, the repertoire was profiled, and TCRdb retains in-frame clones only, with some absent. The profile shows some 140,000 clones, around nine tenths of them singletons. Sequenced sample: blood. The origin of the receptors is a man aged 25 to 45 in good health. The CDR3 runs from the conserved cysteine through the conserved F or W. D genes are given only for firm matches. Only part of the rows carry a size: once, few, many, or a class if the clone is expanded.

J gene	D gene	V gene	clone size	CDR3 DNA	CDR3 protein
TRBJ1-1	TRBD1	TRBV27	-	TGTGCCAGCAGGCCCGACAGGGACACTGAAGCTTTCTTT	CASRPDRDTEAFF
TRBJ1-2	-	TRBV28	-	TGTGCCAGCACCAGGGCTGGGAACTATGGCTACACCTTC	CASTRAGNYGYTF
TRBJ1-2	-	TRBV6-5	-	TGTGCCAGCAGCCAAGAGTGGGGATACGACTATGGCTACACCTTC	CASSQEWGYDYGYTF
TRBJ2-7	-	TRBV19	once	TGTGCCAGTAGTATGGACTCTTCCTACGAGCAGTACTTC	CASSMDSSYEQYF
TRBJ2-3	TRBD2	TRBV13	-	TGTGCCAGCAGCCGCTCCCGCCGGCTAGCGGGATTGGATGCAGATACGCAGTATTTT	CASSRSRRLAGLDADTQYF
TRBJ2-3	-	TRBV6-4	-	TGTGCCAGCAGCGCGACCCAGGGGAGCACAGATACGCAGTATTTT	CASSATQGSTDTQYF
TRBJ2-5	-	TRBV19	-	TGTGCCAGTAGTATAAAACCGGGACTCCAGGAGACCCAGTACTTC	CASSIKPGLQETQYF
TRBJ2-3	-	TRBV30	-	TGTGCCTGGAGTGTACGAGGCGGGATATCGGATACGCAGTATTTT	CAWSVRGGISDTQYF
TRBJ1-1	-	TRBV28	-	TGTGCCAGCAGTAATGGGGCGATGAACACTGAAGCTTTCTTT	CASSNGAMNTEAFF
TRBJ1-1	TRBD1	TRBV19	-	TGTGCCAGCAAGCCGATAACGGGACAGGGGAACACTGAAGCTTTCTTT	CASKPITGQGNTEAFF
TRBJ2-1	-	TRBV7-2	-	TGTGCCAGCAGCCGCTTCGTGAGAGGCCTCTACAATGAGCAGTTCTTC	CASSRFVRGLYNEQFF
TRBJ1-6	TRBD1	TRBV28	-	TGTGCCAGCAGTAACCCGGGACAGGGGGTTGGGGCCCTCCACTTT	CASSNPGQGVGALHF
TRBJ2-7	-	TRBV10-3	-	TGTGCCATCAGTCAGGGGTCTTACGAGCAGTACTTC	CAISQGSYEQYF
TRBJ2-1	-	TRBV11-2	-	TGTGCCAGCAGCTTAGTTCTCGATAAGCAGTTCTTC	CASSLVLDKQFF
TRBJ2-1	TRBD2	TRBV6-5	-	TGTGCCAGCAGAAGTCGGACTAGCGGGTACAATGAGCAGTTCTTC	CASRSRTSGYNEQFF
TRBJ2-1	-	TRBV2	-	TGTGCCGGCAGAGAGGCCAGCAGGAGCAATGAGCAGTTCTTC	CAGREASRSNEQFF
TRBJ1-1	-	TRBV4-1	-	TGCGCCAGCAGCCAAGATATATCGCGTCTGAACACTGAAGCTTTCTTT	CASSQDISRLNTEAFF
TRBJ1-1	TRBD1	TRBV5-4	-	TGTGCCAGCAGCTTGGATCAGGGGGCGGCTGAAGCTTTCTTT	CASSLDQGAAEAFF
TRBJ2-7	TRBD2	TRBV30	-	TGTGCCTGGAGGGTAAAGCGGGGATCGTACGAGCAGTACTTC	CAWRVKRGSYEQYF
TRBJ1-5	-	TRBV7-8	-	TGTGCCAGCAGCTTAGATCACGGGGAGAATCAGCCCCAGCATTTT	CASSLDHGENQPQHF
TRBJ2-2	-	TRBV6-5	-	TGTGCCAGCAGTTACTCGACCGGAGGGAACGGGGAGCTGTTTTTT	CASSYSTGGNGELFF
TRBJ1-5	-	TRBV18	few	TGTGCCAGCTCACCACTAGCAGGGATAGGCAATCAGCCCCAGCATTTT	CASSPLAGIGNQPQHF
TRBJ1-5	-	TRBV6-6	-	TGTGCCAGCAGTTCCCGTGGGTCCAGCAATCAGCCCCAGCATTTT	CASSSRGSSNQPQHF
TRBJ2-7	TRBD2	TRBV9	-	TGTGCCAGCAGCGTAGGTGGGAGGGCCTACGAGCAGTACTTC	CASSVGGRAYEQYF
TRBJ2-7	TRBD2	TRBV28	-	TGTGCCAGCAGACACGGGACTAGCGGCCTAGACGAGCAGTACTTC	CASRHGTSGLDEQYF
TRBJ2-5	-	TRBV7-3	once	TGTGCCAGCAGCTTTCGACAGCAAGAGACCCAGTACTTC	CASSFRQQETQYF
TRBJ1-2	TRBD1	TRBV7-9	-	TGTGCCAGCAGCCTAAGGACAGGGCGAGGCTACACCTTC	CASSLRTGRGYTF
TRBJ1-1	-	TRBV7-8	-	TGTGCCAGCAGCTTAGCGAGGCAGGGAGAAGCTTTCTTT	CASSLARQGEAFF
TRBJ1-1	-	TRBV5-6	-	TGTGCCAGCAGCTTGTGGGCCAGGACTGAAGCTTTCTTT	CASSLWARTEAFF
TRBJ2-5	TRBD1	TRBV19	-	TGTGCCAGTAGTACCCCCGCAGGGGGCGCGACCCAGTACTTC	CASSTPAGGATQYF
TRBJ1-4	-	TRBV30	once	TGTGCCTGGACCCTGGCGGGGGATCCAGTGGAAAAACTGTTTTTT	CAWTLAGDPVEKLFF
TRBJ2-1	-	TRBV11-3	-	TGTGCCAGCAGCTTAGGGGTATCTTACAATGAGCAGTTCTTC	CASSLGVSYNEQFF
TRBJ1-2	-	TRBV29-1	-	TGCAGCGTTGTCTCACCCAGGAAGTATGGCTACACCTTC	CSVVSPRKYGYTF
TRBJ2-7	TRBD1	TRBV7-8	-	TGTGCCAGCAGCCCGACCGACAGGGGGCTTTTCCACTTC	CASSPTDRGLFHF
TRBJ2-1	TRBD1	TRBV7-9	-	TGTGCCAGCAGCCCTAAGGGACAGGGCCTGAATGAGCAGTTCTTC	CASSPKGQGLNEQFF
TRBJ2-1	-	TRBV2	-	TGTGCCAGCAGTGACGACAGGTGGAACAATGAGCAGTTCTTC	CASSDDRWNNEQFF
TRBJ1-3	-	TRBV28	-	TGTGCCAGCTTCAGTTTCACCTCTGGAAACACCATATATTTT	CASFSFTSGNTIYF
TRBJ1-5	-	TRBV15	-	TGTGCCACCAGCAGAGATGCGCCCGGGCAGTATCAGCCCCAGCATTTT	CATSRDAPGQYQPQHF
TRBJ2-5	-	TRBV7-8	-	TGTGCCAGCAGCCGGAGGGGTTCGGGAGAGACCCAGTACTTC	CASSRRGSGETQYF
TRBJ1-2	-	TRBV27	-	TGTGCCAGCAGTTTTACAGCCAACTATGGCTACACCTTC	CASSFTANYGYTF
TRBJ2-7	-	TRBV2	-	TGTGCCAGCAGCCATAGATCCTACGAGCAGTACTTC	CASSHRSYEQYF
TRBJ1-1	TRBD1	TRBV19	-	TGTGCCACCGGACAGGGAGGAGGCACTGAAGCTTTCTTT	CATGQGGGTEAFF
TRBJ2-5	-	TRBV27	-	TGTGCCAGCAGTTCCCTAGCTGTCAAAGAGACCCAGTACTTC	CASSSLAVKETQYF